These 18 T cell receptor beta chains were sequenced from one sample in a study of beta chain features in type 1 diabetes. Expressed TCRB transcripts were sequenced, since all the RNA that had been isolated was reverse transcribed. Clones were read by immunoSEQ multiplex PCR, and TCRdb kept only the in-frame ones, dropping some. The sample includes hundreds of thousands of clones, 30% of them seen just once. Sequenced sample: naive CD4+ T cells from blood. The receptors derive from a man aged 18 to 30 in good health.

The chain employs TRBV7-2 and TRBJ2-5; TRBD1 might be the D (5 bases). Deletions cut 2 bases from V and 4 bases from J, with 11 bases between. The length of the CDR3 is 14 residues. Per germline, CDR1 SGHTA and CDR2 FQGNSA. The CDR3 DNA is TGTGCCAGCAGCTTATATGCGGACATAGAGACCCAGTACTTC. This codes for CASSLYADIETQYF.

In DNA, the CDR3 is TGCAGCGTTTCTACAGGGGGTACGTCTGAGCAGTTCTTC. Protein product: CSVSTGGTSEQFF. V gene TRBV29-1 combines with J gene TRBJ2-1; 8 bases match TRBD1. The junction had 9 bases not matched to a gene; V was cut back by 5 bases and J by 9 bases. Germline-derived CDR1 and CDR2 are SQVTM and ANQGSEA. The CDR3 contains 13 residues.

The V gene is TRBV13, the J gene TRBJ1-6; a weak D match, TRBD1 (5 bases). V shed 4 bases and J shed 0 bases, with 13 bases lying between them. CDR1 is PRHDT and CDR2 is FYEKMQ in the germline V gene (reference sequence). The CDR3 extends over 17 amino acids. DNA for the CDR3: TGTGCCAGCAGCTCAAGGGGACGGAGCTCCTATAATTCACCCCTCCACTTT. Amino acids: CASSSRGRSSYNSPLHF.

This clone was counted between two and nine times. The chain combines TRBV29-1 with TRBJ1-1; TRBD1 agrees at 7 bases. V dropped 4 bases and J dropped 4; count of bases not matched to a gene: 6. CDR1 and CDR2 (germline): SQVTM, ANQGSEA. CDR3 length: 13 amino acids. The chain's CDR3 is CSVARGRPTEAFF. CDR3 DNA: TGCAGCGTTGCGAGGGGGCGGCCCACTGAAGCTTTCTTT.

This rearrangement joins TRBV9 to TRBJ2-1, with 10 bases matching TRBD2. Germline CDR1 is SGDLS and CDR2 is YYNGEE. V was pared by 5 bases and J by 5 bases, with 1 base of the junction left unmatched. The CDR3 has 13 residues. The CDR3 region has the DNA TGTGCCAGCAGTCTAGCGGGAGACAATGAGCAGTTCTTC. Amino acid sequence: CASSLAGDNEQFF.

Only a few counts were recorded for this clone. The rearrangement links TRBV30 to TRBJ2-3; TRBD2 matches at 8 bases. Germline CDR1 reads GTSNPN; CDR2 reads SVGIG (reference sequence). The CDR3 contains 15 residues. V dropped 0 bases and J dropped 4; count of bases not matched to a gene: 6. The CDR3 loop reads CAWSVSGGGPDTQYF. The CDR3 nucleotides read TGTGCCTGGAGTGTCTCGGGAGGGGGACCAGATACGCAGTATTTT. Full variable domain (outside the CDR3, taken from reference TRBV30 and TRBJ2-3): SQTIHQWPATLVQPVGSPLSLECTVEGTSNPNLYWYRQAAGRGLQLLFYSVGIGQISSEVPQNLSASRPQDRQFILSSKKLLLSDSGFYLCAWSVSGGGPDTQYFGPGTRLTVL.

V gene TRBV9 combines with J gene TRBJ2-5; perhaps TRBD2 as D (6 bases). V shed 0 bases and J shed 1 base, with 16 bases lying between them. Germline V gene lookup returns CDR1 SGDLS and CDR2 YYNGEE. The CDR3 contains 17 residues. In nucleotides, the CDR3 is TGTGCCAGCAGCGTAGTGGCAAGCGGAGGGCCCCAAGAGACCCAGTACTTC. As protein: CASSVVASGGPQETQYF.

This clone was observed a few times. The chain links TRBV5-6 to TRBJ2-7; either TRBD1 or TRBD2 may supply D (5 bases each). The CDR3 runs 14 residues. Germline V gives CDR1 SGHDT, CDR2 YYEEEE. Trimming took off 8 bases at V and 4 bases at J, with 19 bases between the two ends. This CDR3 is CASQQAFGVYEQYF. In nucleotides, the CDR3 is TGTGCCAGTCAACAGGCCTTCGGGGTGTACGAGCAGTACTTC.

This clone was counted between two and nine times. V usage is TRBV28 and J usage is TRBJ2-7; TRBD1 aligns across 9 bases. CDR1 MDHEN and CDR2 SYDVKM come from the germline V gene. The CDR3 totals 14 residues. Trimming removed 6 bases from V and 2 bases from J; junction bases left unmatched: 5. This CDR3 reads CASRKGTGTYEQYF. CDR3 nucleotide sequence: TGTGCCAGCAGAAAAGGGACAGGGACCTACGAGCAGTACTTC.

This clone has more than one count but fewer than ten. CDR3: CAISESLKGQSQETQYF. The CDR3 nucleotides are TGTGCCATCAGTGAGTCGTTAAAGGGGCAGTCCCAAGAGACCCAGTACTTC. The gene calls are TRBV10-3 and TRBJ2-5, with a weak D call TRBD1 (5 bases). V was clipped by 0 bases and J by 1 base, with 15 bases between them. The CDR3 is made up of 17 amino acids. Germline CDR1 is ENHRY and CDR2 is SYGVKD.

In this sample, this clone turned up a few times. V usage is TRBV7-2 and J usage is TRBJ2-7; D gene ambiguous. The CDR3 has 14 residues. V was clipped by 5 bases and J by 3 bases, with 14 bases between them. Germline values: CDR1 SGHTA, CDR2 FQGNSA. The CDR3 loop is CASSTRTSFYEQYF. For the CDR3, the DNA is TGTGCCAGCAGCACCCGGACGAGCTTCTACGAGCAGTACTTC.

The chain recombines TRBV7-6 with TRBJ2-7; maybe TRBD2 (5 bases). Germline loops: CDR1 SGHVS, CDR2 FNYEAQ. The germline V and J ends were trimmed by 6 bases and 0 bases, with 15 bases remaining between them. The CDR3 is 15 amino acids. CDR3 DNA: TGTGCCAGCAGATCCATCCGGGAACCCTCCTACGAGCAGTACTTC. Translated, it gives CASRSIREPSYEQYF.

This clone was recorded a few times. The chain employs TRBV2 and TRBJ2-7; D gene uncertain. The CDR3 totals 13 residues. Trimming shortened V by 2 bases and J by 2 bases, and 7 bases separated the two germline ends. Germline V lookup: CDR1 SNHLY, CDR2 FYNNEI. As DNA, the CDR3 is TGTGCCAGCAGTGAACAAGGGACCTACGAGCAGTACTTC. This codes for CASSEQGTYEQYF. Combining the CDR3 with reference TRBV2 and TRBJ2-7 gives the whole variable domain EPEVTQTPSHQVTQMGQEVILRCVPISNHLYFYWYRQILGQKVEFLVSFYNNEISEKSEIFDDQFSVERPDGSNFTLKIRSTKLEDSAMYFCASSEQGTYEQYFGPGTRLTVT.

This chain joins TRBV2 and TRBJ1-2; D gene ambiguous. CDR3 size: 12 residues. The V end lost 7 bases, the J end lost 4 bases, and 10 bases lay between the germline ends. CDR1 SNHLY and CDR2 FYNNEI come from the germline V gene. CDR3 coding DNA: TGTGCCAGCACCACCAACCTCTATGGCTACACCTTC. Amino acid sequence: CASTTNLYGYTF. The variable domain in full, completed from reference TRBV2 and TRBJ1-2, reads EPEVTQTPSHQVTQMGQEVILRCVPISNHLYFYWYRQILGQKVEFLVSFYNNEISEKSEIFDDQFSVERPDGSNFTLKIRSTKLEDSAMYFCASTTNLYGYTFGSGTRLTVV.

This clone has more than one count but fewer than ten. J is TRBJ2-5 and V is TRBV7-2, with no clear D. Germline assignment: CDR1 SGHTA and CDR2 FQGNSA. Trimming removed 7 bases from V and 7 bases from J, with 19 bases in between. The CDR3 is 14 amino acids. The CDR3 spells CASTSGPDLGTQYF. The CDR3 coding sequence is TGTGCCAGCACCTCGGGCCCAGACTTGGGGACCCAGTACTTC.

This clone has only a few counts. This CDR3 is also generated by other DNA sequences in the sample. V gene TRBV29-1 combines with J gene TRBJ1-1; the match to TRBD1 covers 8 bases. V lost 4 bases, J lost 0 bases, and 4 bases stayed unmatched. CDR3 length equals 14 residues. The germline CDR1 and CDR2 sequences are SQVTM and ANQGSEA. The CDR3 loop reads CSVGTGGMNTEAFF. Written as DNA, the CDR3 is TGCAGCGTTGGTACAGGGGGGATGAACACTGAAGCTTTCTTT.

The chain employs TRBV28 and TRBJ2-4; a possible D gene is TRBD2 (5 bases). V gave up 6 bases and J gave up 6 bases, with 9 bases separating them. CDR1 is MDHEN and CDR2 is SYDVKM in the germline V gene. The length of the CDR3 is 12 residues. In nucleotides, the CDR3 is TGTGCCAGCAGCCCCCGGGGAAACATTCAGTACTTC. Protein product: CASSPRGNIQYF. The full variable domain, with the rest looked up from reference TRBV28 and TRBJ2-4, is DVKVTQSSRYLVKRTGEKVFLECVQDMDHENMFWYRQDPGLGLRLIYFSYDVKMKEKGDIPEGYSVSREKKERFSLILESASTNQTSMYLCASSPRGNIQYFGAGTRLSVL.

CDR3 nucleotides: TGTGCCAGCACCGTAGGGGCCATGAACACTGAAGCTTTCTTT. It is translated as CASTVGAMNTEAFF. V is TRBV7-2 and J is TRBJ1-1, with a tentative D call TRBD1 (5 bases). V gave up 7 bases and J gave up 0 bases, with 12 bases separating them. Germline-derived CDR1 and CDR2 are SGHTA and FQGNSA. There are 14 residues in the CDR3.